These 28 T cell receptor beta chains came from one sample sequenced in a study of cytomegalovirus exposure and HLA in healthy donors. PCR employed 60 Vbeta and 13 Jbeta primers. The repertoire was sequenced with immunoSEQ multiplex PCR; TCRdb's copy has only in-frame clones and lacks some. The repertoire includes fewer than 100,000 clones, around 80% of them detected once, and over 15% sits in the top ten. Sequenced sample: PBMCs. These TCRs come from a man in his 60s in good health and CMV-seropositive.

This clone was found once. The chain has TRBV18 and TRBJ1-5, with 7 positions matching TRBD1. This CDR3 contains 17 residues. In germline, CDR1 is KGHSH, CDR2 LQKENI. V lost 0 bases and J lost 3; bases outside the gene matches: 8. In DNA form, the CDR3 reads TGTGCCAGCTCACCACCCCCCGGGACAGTACCCAATCAGCCCCAGCATTTT. It yields the protein CASSPPPGTVPNQPQHF.

V is TRBV11-2 and J is TRBJ1-1; TRBD1 agrees at 8 bases. The V segment lost 3 bases and the J segment 3 bases; nucleotides outside the gene matches: 18. Germline CDR1 and CDR2: SGHAT and FQNNGV. CDR3 length: 19 amino acids. In DNA form, the CDR3 reads TGTGCCAGCAGCTTGACTCCCCCCGGGACAGGAGTCCCGGACACTGAAGCTTTCTTT. This codes for CASSLTPPGTGVPDTEAFF.

The gene calls are TRBV6-5 and TRBJ1-2; TRBD1 agrees at 8 bases. CDR1 is MNHEY and CDR2 is SVGAGI in the germline V gene. This CDR3 contains 14 residues. V lost 5 bases to trimming and J lost 5 bases; unmatched junction nucleotides: 7. The CDR3 spells CASSVPGQVYGYTF. In DNA form, the CDR3 reads TGTGCCAGCAGTGTACCGGGACAGGTATATGGCTACACCTTC.

The V and J genes are TRBV27 and TRBJ1-2; no clear D gene. The CDR3 is made up of 15 amino acids. Germline V lookup: CDR1 MNHEY, CDR2 SMNVEV (reference sequence). Trimming stripped 6 bases from V and 1 base from J, with 15 bases between. The CDR3 coding sequence is TGTGCCAGCAGAGAGAGCTCAAGAGTTAACTATGGCTACACCTTC. Amino acid sequence: CASRESSRVNYGYTF.

This chain uses TRBV5-5 with TRBJ2-3; TRBD1 matches 7 bases. CDR1 and CDR2 from the germline V gene are SGHKS and YYEKEE (reference sequence). CDR3 length: 13 residues. J was trimmed by 4 bases and V by 6 bases; bases with no gene match: 5. CDR3 sequence (DNA): TGTGCCAGCACCGAGGGGACAGCAGATACGCAGTATTTT. Translating it yields CASTEGTADTQYF.

The chain couples TRBV19 to TRBJ1-1; D not resolved. The CDR3 has 17 residues. Germline V gene lookup returns CDR1 LNHDA and CDR2 SQIVND (reference sequence). Trimming took off 9 bases at V and 5 bases at J, with 28 bases between the two ends. The CDR3 here is CASSWGGQAPRETEAFF. Here the CDR3 DNA reads TGTGCCAGCTCCTGGGGTGGGCAGGCACCGAGGGAGACTGAAGCTTTCTTT.

The chain carries TRBV7-3 and TRBJ2-1; 10 bases line up with TRBD2. Trimming took 1 base from V and 4 from J; bases not matched to a gene: 10. Germline CDR1 SGHTA, CDR2 FQGTGA. The CDR3 is 18 residues long. CDR3 bases: TGTGCCAGCAGCTTAAACCCCTCAGCGGGGGGGCGATACAATGAGCAGTTCTTC. It translates to CASSLNPSAGGRYNEQFF.

This chain connects TRBV5-1 to TRBJ2-1; D ambiguous. V was shortened by 0 bases and J by 0 bases, with 7 bases between the two germline ends. There are 15 residues in the CDR3. Germline V gene sequence: CDR1 SGHRS, CDR2 YFSETQ. CDR3 DNA: TGCGCCAGCAGCTTGGAAACTAACTCCTACAATGAGCAGTTCTTC. Its protein is CASSLETNSYNEQFF.

The rearrangement links TRBV5-1 to TRBJ1-4; 10 bases are shared with TRBD1. With V trimmed by 7 bases and J by 2 bases, 8 bases remained unmatched. Germline V gene data show CDR1 as SGHRS and CDR2 as YFSETQ. This CDR3 has 16 residues. This CDR3 is CASSKGQGFTNEKLFF. The CDR3 region has the DNA TGCGCCAGCTCGAAGGGACAGGGGTTTACTAATGAAAAACTGTTTTTT. Supplemented by reference TRBV5-1 and TRBJ1-4, the full variable domain reads KAGVTQTPRYLIKTRGQQVTLSCSPISGHRSVSWYQQTPGQGLQFLFEYFSETQRNKGNFPGRFSGRQFSNSRSEMNVSTLELGDSALYLCASSKGQGFTNEKLFFGSGTQLSVL.

The rearrangement links TRBV10-1 to TRBJ1-5; D is possibly TRBD1 (5 bases). Per germline, CDR1 WNHNN and CDR2 SYGVQD (reference sequence). The germline V and J ends were trimmed by 6 bases and 6 bases, with 12 bases remaining between them. The CDR3 length is 13 residues. The CDR3 here is CASSGGERQPQHF. The CDR3 DNA reads as TGCGCCAGCAGCGGAGGGGAACGTCAGCCCCAGCATTTT.

The V and J genes are TRBV28 and TRBJ2-7, with 10 bases lining up with TRBD1. The V and J ends lost 7 bases and 6 bases, in that order; junction bases with no gene match: 9. The CDR3 runs to 14 residues. Germline values: CDR1 MDHEN, CDR2 SYDVKM. CDR3 sequence: CASIPGQGFGEQYF. The CDR3 bases are TGTGCCAGCATCCCGGGACAGGGGTTCGGCGAGCAGTACTTC.

V usage is TRBV2 and J usage is TRBJ2-1; 15 positions match TRBD2. Losses at the gene ends were 9 bases for V and 9 bases for J; bases not matched to a gene: 3. Germline CDR1 SNHLY, CDR2 FYNNEI. The length of the CDR3 is 13 residues. The CDR3 spells CARGLAGGLEQFF. DNA of the CDR3: TGTGCCAGAGGACTAGCGGGGGGGCTTGAGCAGTTCTTC.

This clone occurred once. The gene calls are TRBV6-5 and TRBJ2-5, with a tentative D call TRBD1 (6 bases). Germline V CDR1 and CDR2: MNHEY, SVGAGI. V was pared by 6 bases and J by 1 base, with 12 bases between. The CDR3 extends over 14 amino acids. CDR3 protein: CASSRTATQETQYF. In DNA, the CDR3 is TGTGCCAGCAGCAGGACAGCGACCCAAGAGACCCAGTACTTC.

This sequence joins TRBV14 and TRBJ2-2; a weak D match, TRBD2 (5 bases). V shed 1 base and J shed 3 bases, with 15 bases lying between them. In germline, CDR1 is SGHDN, CDR2 FVKESK. This CDR3 is 17 amino acids long. This CDR3 is CASSQVGGLGDTGELFF. The CDR3 DNA is TGTGCCAGCAGCCAAGTTGGCGGACTGGGTGACACCGGGGAGCTGTTTTTT.

CDR3 nucleotides: TGCAGCGTTGCTATGGGACTCACGGAGACCCAGTACTTC. Translated: CSVAMGLTETQYF. This chain links TRBV29-1 with TRBJ2-5; a possible D gene is TRBD2 (6 bases). Deletions cut 4 bases from V and 5 bases from J, with 14 bases between. CDR1 is SQVTM, CDR2 ANQGSEA, per germline. The CDR3 extends over 13 amino acids.

This chain joins TRBV4-1 and TRBJ2-5, with 9 bases fitting TRBD2. Germline CDR1 and CDR2: MGHRA and YSYEKL. This CDR3 is 16 amino acids long. V lost 0 bases, J lost 5 bases, and 7 bases stayed unmatched. The CDR3 spells CASSQDRLAGWETQYF. CDR3 coding DNA: TGCGCCAGCAGCCAAGATAGGCTAGCGGGGTGGGAGACCCAGTACTTC.

The chain's CDR3 is CASSSSGGEKLFF. The DNA of the CDR3 is TGTGCCAGCAGCTCCTCCGGCGGGGAAAAACTGTTTTTT. J is TRBJ1-4 and V is TRBV7-6; D uncertain. The CDR3 consists of 13 residues. The germline V gene encodes CDR1 SGHVS and CDR2 FNYEAQ. V was clipped by 4 bases and J by 8 bases, with 11 bases between them.

The chain has TRBV5-1 and TRBJ2-2; D perhaps matches TRBD2 (6 bases). Trimming cost V 0 bases and J 1 base, with 7 bases left between them. Germline lookup yields CDR1 SGHRS and CDR2 YFSETQ. The CDR3 has 15 residues. CDR3 protein: CASSLVRENTGELFF. As DNA, the CDR3 is TGCGCCAGCAGCTTGGTGCGGGAGAACACCGGGGAGCTGTTTTTT.

The V and J genes are TRBV7-6 and TRBJ2-1; a weak D match, TRBD1 (6 bases). The CDR3 has 14 residues. The V end was cut by 4 bases, the J end by 9 bases, with 16 bases between. Germline lookup yields CDR1 SGHVS and CDR2 FNYEAQ. CDR3 bases: TGTGCCAGCAGCTGGGGGCAGCAGGGTTCTGAGCAGTTCTTC. Protein product: CASSWGQQGSEQFF.

The CDR3 region is CASSYLTGTSYEQYF. CDR3 nucleotides: TGTGCCAGCAGCTACTTGACAGGGACCTCCTACGAGCAGTACTTC. This sequence joins TRBV27 and TRBJ2-7, with 7 bases lining up with TRBD1. From germline, CDR1 is MNHEY and CDR2 SMNVEV (reference sequence). V lost 6 bases, J lost 0 bases, and 8 bases stayed unmatched. The CDR3 spans 15 residues.

This clone was observed once. The chain recombines TRBV5-1 with TRBJ2-3; D possibly corresponds to TRBD2 (6 bases). Per germline, CDR1 SGHRS and CDR2 YFSETQ. V shed 2 bases and J shed 5 bases, with 15 bases lying between them. The CDR3 contains 15 residues. The CDR3, as DNA: TGCGCCAGCAGCTTCGGGACCCCCGGGGGAGATACGCAGTATTTT. Residues: CASSFGTPGGDTQYF.

This clone was seen once. The CDR3 DNA reads TGTGCCAGCAGCCAAGGACGGGGAGGGGGCTATGGCTACACCTTC. It yields the protein CASSQGRGGGYGYTF. The chain is built from TRBV7-2 and TRBJ1-2; perhaps TRBD1 as D (6 bases). CDR3 length equals 15 residues. CDR1 and CDR2 (germline): SGHTA, FQGNSA. The V and J ends lost 5 bases and 4 bases respectively, with 17 bases between them.

V is TRBV10-3 and J is TRBJ2-1, with TRBD2 matching 9 bases. V was pared by 6 bases and J by 5 bases, with 8 bases of the junction left unmatched. The CDR3 sequence is 15 residues long. Germline CDR1 reads ENHRY; CDR2 reads SYGVKD. CDR3 in DNA: TGTGCCATCAGGGAAGGACTAGCGATGAACAATGAGCAGTTCTTC. The encoded protein is CAIREGLAMNNEQFF.

The chain employs TRBV9 and TRBJ2-7, with D maybe TRBD1 (6 bases). CDR1 is SGDLS, CDR2 YYNGEE, per germline. The CDR3 length is 15 residues. The V end was cut by 2 bases, the J end by 0 bases, with 12 bases between. CDR3 nucleotides: TGTGCCAGCAGCGTGAACCCAGGGGCCTCCTACGAGCAGTACTTC. As protein: CASSVNPGASYEQYF.

This clone was seen a handful of times. V usage is TRBV7-2 and J usage is TRBJ2-2; maybe TRBD1 (6 bases). The CDR3 length is 19 residues. V shed 4 bases and J shed 0 bases, with 21 bases lying between them. Germline CDR1 and CDR2: SGHTA and FQGNSA. The CDR3 DNA is TGTGCCAGCAGCTCCCTGGGGCAGGGGATCCCCGCGAACACCGGGGAGCTGTTTTTT. Its translation is CASSSLGQGIPANTGELFF.

This chain joins TRBV29-1 and TRBJ2-3; tentative D call: TRBD2 (5 bases). The CDR3 length is 13 residues. Germline V gene lookup returns CDR1 SQVTM and CDR2 ANQGSEA. The V and J ends lost 4 bases and 1 base respectively, with 9 bases between them. Here the CDR3 DNA reads TGCAGCGTTGTGGAGGCCGGCACAGATACGCAGTATTTT. It encodes CSVVEAGTDTQYF.

The chain is built from TRBV7-9 and TRBJ1-1, with D perhaps TRBD1 (6 bases). The germline CDR1 and CDR2 sequences are SEHNR and FQNEAQ (reference sequence). The CDR3 runs 14 residues. The V gene lost 1 base and the J gene lost 10 bases, with 16 bases spanning the gap. The CDR3 DNA sequence: TGTGCCAGCAGCTTAGAGTCCGTGGCAGGGGTAGCTTTCTTT. This gives the protein CASSLESVAGVAFF.

V is TRBV6-6 and J is TRBJ1-1; D is uncertain. Germline-derived CDR1 and CDR2 are MNHNY and SVGAGI (reference sequence). V lost 10 bases, J lost 1 base, and 16 bases lay in between. The CDR3 consists of 14 residues. The CDR3 loop is CAINTAGKNTEAFF. The CDR3 DNA is TGTGCCATCAATACGGCAGGAAAGAACACTGAAGCTTTCTTT.